The 28 T cell receptor beta chains listed next were all sequenced from one sample in a study of OX40 agonist ivuxolimab in advanced cancers. The repertoire was sequenced with immunoSEQ multiplex PCR; TCRdb's copy has only in-frame clones and lacks some. The sample has over 85,000 clones, about 92% seen once. The sequencing here drew on CD4+ or CD8+ T cells sorted from blood, taken in a trial of the OX40 agonist ivuxolimab. The receptors were sampled from an adult with an advanced solid tumor such as melanoma, head and neck, liver or kidney cancer.

This chain joins TRBV11-2 and TRBJ2-2; 14 nucleotides match TRBD2. V dropped 5 bases and J dropped 5; count of bases not matched to a gene: 1. Germline CDR1 is SGHAT and CDR2 is FQNNGV. This CDR3 is built from 15 residues. The DNA for the CDR3 is TGTGCCAGCAGCAGACTAGCGGGAGGGACCGGGGAGCTGTTTTTT. It specifies CASSRLAGGTGELFF.

The rearrangement joins TRBV6-6 to TRBJ1-2; D is unclear. The V end was cut by 5 bases, the J end by 3 bases, with 16 bases between. Germline CDR1 and CDR2: MNHNY and SVGAGI (reference sequence). The CDR3 contains 15 residues. The CDR3 sequence is CASSPGYPSDYGYTF. CDR3 nucleotide sequence: TGTGCCAGCAGTCCAGGATACCCAAGTGACTATGGCTACACCTTC.

This chain links TRBV19 with TRBJ2-1; D assignment may be TRBD1 or TRBD2 (5 bases each). CDR3 length: 14 amino acids. Germline CDR1 reads LNHDA; CDR2 reads SQIVND (reference sequence). The germline V and J ends were trimmed by 4 bases and 6 bases, with 13 bases remaining between them. This CDR3 is CASSKNRGLNEQFF. In DNA, the CDR3 is TGTGCCAGTAGTAAAAACCGGGGCCTCAATGAGCAGTTCTTC.

The genes are TRBV11-3 and TRBJ2-5, with a weak D call TRBD2 (6 bases). The germline V gene encodes CDR1 SGHNT and CDR2 YENEEA. The CDR3 length is 14 residues. V lost 5 bases, J lost 5 bases, and 15 bases lay in between. The CDR3 protein is CASSATAGSETQYF. Here the CDR3 DNA reads TGTGCCAGCAGCGCCACGGCCGGGAGTGAGACCCAGTACTTC.

The chain is built from TRBV11-1 and TRBJ1-1; the D is unclear. The length of the CDR3 is 13 residues. Trimming cost V 2 bases and J 1 base, with 5 bases left between them. Germline V gives CDR1 SGHAT, CDR2 FQDESV (reference sequence). The CDR3 loop reads CASSLIRNTEAFF. The CDR3 DNA reads as TGTGCCAGCAGCTTAATAAGGAACACTGAAGCTTTCTTT.

The chain couples TRBV6-5 to TRBJ1-2; D gene unclear. Trimming took off 3 bases at V and 5 bases at J, with 10 bases between the two ends. This CDR3 has 13 amino acids. In germline, CDR1 is MNHEY, CDR2 SVGAGI. This chain's CDR3 is CASSYQNLYGYTF. CDR3 nucleotides: TGTGCCAGCAGTTATCAAAACCTTTATGGCTACACCTTC.

This clone was detected a few times. The chain has TRBV25-1 and TRBJ1-6, with D perhaps TRBD1 (5 bases). The CDR3 sequence is 12 residues long. The V gene lost 4 bases and the J gene lost 9 bases, with 7 bases spanning the gap. Germline V lookup: CDR1 MGHDK, CDR2 SYGVNS. CDR3 sequence reads: CASSVGGSPLHF. CDR3 in DNA: TGTGCCAGCAGTGTCGGGGGTTCACCCCTCCACTTT.

This sequence joins TRBV30 and TRBJ2-3; TRBD2 matches at 9 bases. This CDR3 has 15 amino acids. Trimming removed 5 bases from V and 1 base from J; junction bases left unmatched: 7. Germline V gene data show CDR1 as GTSNPN and CDR2 as SVGIG (reference sequence). The CDR3 reads CAWALSGGGTDTQYF. CDR3 coding DNA: TGTGCCTGGGCTCTTAGCGGGGGAGGCACAGATACGCAGTATTTT.

This CDR3 reads CASSLDRVGYTF. The CDR3 nucleotides are TGCGCCAGCAGCTTGGACAGGGTGGGATACACCTTC. The rearrangement links TRBV5-1 to TRBJ1-2, with D perhaps matching TRBD1 (6 bases). The CDR3 spans 12 residues. The V gene lost 0 bases and the J gene lost 11 bases, with 11 bases spanning the gap. Germline CDR1 reads SGHRS; CDR2 reads YFSETQ.

The chain uses TRBV19 and TRBJ1-2, with D possibly being TRBD1 (6 bases). This CDR3 has 15 residues. V gave up 6 bases and J gave up 8 bases, with 22 bases separating them. CDR1 is LNHDA and CDR2 is SQIVND in the germline V gene (reference sequence). CDR3 sequence (DNA): TGTGCCAGTAGCCCGAGGGGGAATGTTGTCAACGGCTACACCTTC. Translating gives CASSPRGNVVNGYTF.

This clone was observed a single time. One end of the junction fails to match germline, which may point to a read error. This sequence joins TRBV30 and TRBJ1-3; no clear D gene. Germline V gene data show CDR1 as GTSNPN and CDR2 as SVGIG (reference sequence). CDR3 length equals 12 residues. This CDR3 reads CAWGVGGNTIYF. CDR3 sequence (DNA): TGTGCCTGGGGTGTTGGTGGAAACACCATATATTTT. The whole variable domain, filled in from reference TRBV30 and TRBJ1-3, reads SQTIHQWPATLVQPVGSPLSLECTVEGTSNPNLYWYRQAAGRGLQLLFYSVGIGQISSEVPQNLSASRPQDRQFILSSKKLLLSDSGFYLCAWGVGGNTIYFGEGSWLTVV.

The chain recombines TRBV4-3 with TRBJ2-1, with 10 bases matching TRBD2. Trimming removed 3 bases from V and 6 bases from J; junction bases left unmatched: 11. The length of the CDR3 is 17 residues. Germline values: CDR1 LGHNA, CDR2 YSLEER. Here the CDR3 DNA reads TGCGCCAGCAGCCAGGAGGGACTAGCGAGTTTAGGCAATGAGCAGTTCTTC. Translated, it gives CASSQEGLASLGNEQFF.

This clone has just one count. The rearrangement links TRBV6-6 to TRBJ2-4; D may be TRBD1 (5 bases). The ends were cut back, 8 bases at V and 0 bases at J, with 14 bases in the middle. Germline V gene lookup returns CDR1 MNHNY and CDR2 SVGAGI (reference sequence). This CDR3 is built from 15 residues. This CDR3 is CASSQGLLAKNIQYF. The CDR3 DNA is TGTGCCAGCTCTCAGGGTCTTTTAGCCAAAAACATTCAGTACTTC.

The chain combines TRBV5-3 with TRBJ2-1; D is perhaps TRBD2 (5 bases). TRBV5-3 is labeled an ORF, and its function is uncertain. CDR3 size: 13 residues. V was shortened by 5 bases and J by 8 bases, with 14 bases between the two germline ends. The CDR3 bases are TGTGCCAGAAGGGATGGATGTAGCGATGAGCAGTTCTTC. Its protein is CARRDGCSDEQFF.

V and J are TRBV19 and TRBJ1-3; D gene unclear. The CDR3 extends over 16 amino acids. CDR1 is LNHDA and CDR2 is SQIVND in the germline V gene (reference sequence). Deletions cut 3 bases from V and 0 bases from J, with 12 bases between. The CDR3 spells CASSMRRASSGNTIYF. Here the CDR3 DNA reads TGTGCCAGTAGTATGAGGAGGGCGAGCTCTGGAAACACCATATATTTT.

CDR3 DNA sequence: TGTGCCAGCAGCCAGTTCCGAGCTTCACCCCTCCACTTT. Protein product: CASSQFRASPLHF. The chain uses TRBV27 and TRBJ1-6; D gene ambiguous. The germline V and J ends were trimmed by 6 bases and 9 bases, with 12 bases remaining between them. The CDR3 runs 13 residues. Germline CDR1 is MNHEY and CDR2 is SMNVEV (reference sequence).

The V and J genes are TRBV20-1 and TRBJ1-6; D gene ambiguous. The CDR3 extends over 11 amino acids. The germline V gene encodes CDR1 DFQATT and CDR2 SNEGSKA (reference sequence). V lost 8 bases to trimming and J lost 14 bases, with 16 bases between them. Here the CDR3 reads CSSPQFQALHF. For the CDR3, the DNA is TGCAGTTCACCACAATTTCAGGCCCTCCACTTT.

This clone was seen only a few times. J is TRBJ2-4 and V is TRBV12-5; D is perhaps TRBD1 or TRBD2 (6 bases each). Germline V gene sequence: CDR1 LGHNT, CDR2 FRNRAP. This CDR3 comprises 13 residues. The ends were cut back, 7 bases at V and 9 bases at J, with 16 bases in the middle. CDR3 protein: CASAFSRGGIQYF. DNA of the CDR3: TGTGCTAGTGCCTTTTCCAGGGGAGGCATTCAGTACTTC.

V is TRBV4-2 and J is TRBJ1-6; D remains unclear. The CDR3 consists of 12 residues. Trimming pared 8 bases from V and 5 bases from J, leaving 7 bases between. The V gene's germline CDR1 is LGHNA and CDR2 YNFKEQ. This CDR3 reads CASGLHNSPLHF. In DNA form, the CDR3 reads TGTGCCAGCGGCCTTCATAATTCACCCCTCCACTTT.

V and J are TRBV5-5 and TRBJ1-4; maybe TRBD1 (6 bases). Germline values: CDR1 SGHKS, CDR2 YYEKEE (reference sequence). Trimming stripped 4 bases from V and 7 bases from J, with 17 bases between. The CDR3 runs to 15 residues. The chain's CDR3 is CASSGEAGVIEKLFF. The CDR3 DNA reads as TGTGCCAGCAGCGGCGAGGCAGGGGTGATTGAAAAACTGTTTTTT. The full variable domain, with the rest looked up from reference TRBV5-5 and TRBJ1-4, is DAGVTQSPTHLIKTRGQQVTLRCSPISGHKSVSWYQQVLGQGPQFIFQYYEKEERGRGNFPDRFSARQFPNYSSELNVNALLLGDSALYLCASSGEAGVIEKLFFGSGTQLSVL.

The V call is TRBV27, the J call TRBJ1-6; 9 bases are shared with TRBD1. This CDR3 spans 15 amino acids. V dropped 1 base and J dropped 5; count of bases not matched to a gene: 0. Germline V lookup: CDR1 MNHEY, CDR2 SMNVEV (reference sequence). CDR3 region: CASSLWTGDNSPLHF. In nucleotides, the CDR3 is TGTGCCAGCAGTTTATGGACAGGGGATAATTCACCCCTCCACTTT.

This chain uses TRBV7-2 with TRBJ1-4, with 9 nucleotides matching TRBD1. Germline loops: CDR1 SGHTA, CDR2 FQGNSA. CDR3 size: 16 residues. V lost 5 bases and J lost 5; bases outside the gene matches: 9. The CDR3 bases are TGTGCCAGCAGCCGACTGGGAGGGACAGGGAATGAAAAACTGTTTTTT. It is translated as CASSRLGGTGNEKLFF.

The J gene is TRBJ1-4, the V gene TRBV28; no clear D gene. V lost 5 bases to trimming and J lost 5 bases, with 6 bases between them. Germline V gives CDR1 MDHEN, CDR2 SYDVKM. The CDR3 has 12 residues. Written as DNA, the CDR3 is TGTGCCAGCAGTGGCGGGAATGAAAAACTGTTTTTT. Translated, it gives CASSGGNEKLFF.

V gene TRBV6-6 combines with J gene TRBJ1-5; TRBD1 agrees at 9 bases. The germline CDR1 and CDR2 sequences are MNHNY and SVGAGI (reference sequence). The CDR3 loop spans 14 amino acids. Trimming cost V 4 bases and J 6 bases; bases outside gene matches: 4. The CDR3 loop is CASSWDREGQPQHF. DNA of the CDR3: TGTGCCAGCAGTTGGGACAGGGAGGGTCAGCCCCAGCATTTT.

The rearrangement uses TRBV28 and TRBJ1-2; 8 bases are a match to TRBD1. Losses at the gene ends were 10 bases for V and 8 bases for J; bases not matched to a gene: 12. The CDR3 runs 13 residues. Germline V CDR1 and CDR2: MDHEN, SYDVKM. The CDR3 loop reads CAIRITRGQGYTF. CDR3 bases: TGTGCCATCAGAATAACCAGGGGGCAAGGCTACACCTTC.

The CDR3 nucleotides are TGTGCCAGCAGTTTAGTAGGAAGGGCCAGGGATCAGCCCCAGCATTTT. This encodes CASSLVGRARDQPQHF. The V and J genes are TRBV28 and TRBJ1-5, with D maybe TRBD1 (5 bases). Trimming shortened V by 2 bases and J by 5 bases, and 16 bases separated the two germline ends. The V gene's germline CDR1 is MDHEN and CDR2 SYDVKM. The CDR3 has 16 amino acids.

The chain has TRBV6-6 and TRBJ2-1; the match to TRBD2 covers 15 bases. Looked up from germline, CDR1 is MNHNY and CDR2 is SVGAGI (reference sequence). The V segment lost 1 base and the J segment 8 bases; nucleotides outside the gene matches: 3. This CDR3 has 16 amino acids. In DNA form, the CDR3 reads TGTGCCAGCAGTTACTGGACTAGCGGGAGGGGCGATGAGCAGTTCTTC. Protein product: CASSYWTSGRGDEQFF.

The chain joins TRBV29-1 to TRBJ1-5; 10 nucleotides match TRBD1. This CDR3 has 13 amino acids. V was pared by 4 bases and J by 6 bases, with 3 bases of the junction left unmatched. Germline assignment: CDR1 SQVTM and CDR2 ANQGSEA. CDR3: CSVGQGAGQPQHF. CDR3 nucleotides: TGCAGCGTTGGACAGGGGGCGGGTCAGCCCCAGCATTTT. Supplemented by reference TRBV29-1 and TRBJ1-5, the full variable domain reads SAVISQKPSRDICQRGTSLTIQCQVDSQVTMMFWYRQQPGQSLTLIATANQGSEATYESGFVIDKFPISRPNLTFSTLTVSNMSPEDSSIYLCSVGQGAGQPQHFGDGTRLSIL.